This TCR beta chain was found in a study of T cell repertoires in cytomegalovirus infection. TCRdb recomputed calls from the reads with MiXCR, one row per CDR3 protein. The table includes about 470,000 distinct CDR3 sequences, approximately 40% detected once. General study points: HLA-C-restricted CMV-specific TCR beta clonotypes prevailed in the ex vivo response.

V trimming: 0 bases; J trimming: 7 bases; junction bases outside the gene matches: 5. Germline V gives CDR1 SEHNR, CDR2 FQNEAQ (reference sequence). CDR3 length equals 14 residues. Note on this clonotype: Its antigen is currently unknown.

Sequencing was performed on cultured PBMCs, taken from culture after CMV antigen stimulation. The J gene is TRBJ2-5, the V gene TRBV7-9; TRBD2 agrees at 7 bases. The receptor comes from a human donor in good health (CMV status not recorded). Some clones in this sample may be carry-over from other donors' samples. The CDR3 nucleotides read TGTGCCAGCAGCTTAGCGGTCGCGGGGGTGACCCAGTACTTC. Protein: CASSLAVAGVTQYF. Full variable domain (missing parts from reference TRBV7-9 and TRBJ2-5): DTGVSQNPRHKITKRGQNVTFRCDPISEHNRLYWYRQTLGQGPEFLTYFQNEAQLEKSRLLSDRFSAERPKGSFSTLEIQRTEQGDSAMYLCASSLAVAGVTQYFGPGTRLLVL.